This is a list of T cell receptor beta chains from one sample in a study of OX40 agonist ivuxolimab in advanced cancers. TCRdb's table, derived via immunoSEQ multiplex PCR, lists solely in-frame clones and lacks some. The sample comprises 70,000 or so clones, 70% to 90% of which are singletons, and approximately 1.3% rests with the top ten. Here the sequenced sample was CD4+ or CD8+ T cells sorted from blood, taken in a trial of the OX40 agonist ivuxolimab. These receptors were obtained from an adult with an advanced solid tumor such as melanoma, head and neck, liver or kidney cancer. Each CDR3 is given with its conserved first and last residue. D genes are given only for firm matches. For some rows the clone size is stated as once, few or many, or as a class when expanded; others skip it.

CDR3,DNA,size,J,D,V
CASSIIAGPYDEQFF,TGTGCCAGCAGCATAATAGCGGGACCGTACGATGAGCAGTTCTTC,once,TRBJ2-1,TRBD2,TRBV7-2
CASSPWTGGYEKLFF,TGTGCCAGCAGTCCCTGGACAGGGGGCTATGAAAAACTGTTTTTT,-,TRBJ1-4,TRBD1,TRBV28
CASSSGQYPYEQYF,TGTGCCAGCAGCTCCGGACAGTACCCCTACGAGCAGTACTTC,once,TRBJ2-7,-,TRBV11-3
CASSPGLLRSYNEQFF,TGTGCCAGTAGTCCGGGACTCCTTCGCTCCTACAATGAGCAGTTCTTC,-,TRBJ2-1,-,TRBV19
CASSLDRGNNSPLHF,TGTGCCAGCAGCTTAGATCGGGGGAATAATTCACCCCTCCACTTT,few,TRBJ1-6,-,TRBV5-4
CASSARGREGDNQPQHF,TGTGCCAGCAGCGCCCGGGGGAGGGAAGGGGACAATCAGCCCCAGCATTTT,-,TRBJ1-5,-,TRBV7-9
CASSLARGSRDTQYF,TGTGCCAGCAGCTTAGCGCGCGGGAGCAGAGATACGCAGTATTTT,-,TRBJ2-3,TRBD2,TRBV7-2
CASSLEGAGTEAFF,TGTGCCAGCAGCTTAGAGGGGGCAGGTACTGAAGCTTTCTTT,-,TRBJ1-1,TRBD1,TRBV7-2
CASSPTAEGKGNQPQHF,TGTGCCAGCTCACCGACGGCGGAGGGTAAGGGCAATCAGCCCCAGCATTTT,-,TRBJ1-5,-,TRBV18
CSVGVWRELNNEQFF,TGCAGCGTTGGGGTTTGGCGGGAGTTAAACAATGAGCAGTTCTTC,-,TRBJ2-1,TRBD2,TRBV29-1
CASSLYSGTSPYKNIQYF,TGTGCCAGCAGTTTATATAGCGGGACCTCCCCGTACAAAAACATTCAGTACTTC,-,TRBJ2-4,TRBD2,TRBV28
CASSRQDNQETQYF,TGTGCCAGCAGCCGTCAGGACAACCAAGAGACCCAGTACTTC,-,TRBJ2-5,-,TRBV5-4
CASSADRGRTDTQYF,TGTGCCAGCAGTGCAGACAGGGGTCGCACAGATACGCAGTATTTT,-,TRBJ2-3,TRBD1,TRBV6-1
CASNNRGTDTQYF,TGTGCCAGCAACAACCGAGGCACAGATACGCAGTATTTT,-,TRBJ2-3,-,TRBV7-2
CASSSPGTKGRNEQFF,TGTGCCAGCAGCTCCCCCGGGACGAAAGGTCGCAATGAGCAGTTCTTC,-,TRBJ2-1,-,TRBV7-8
CASSGGQGPDTQYF,TGTGCCAGCAGTGGCGGACAGGGCCCAGATACGCAGTATTTT,-,TRBJ2-3,TRBD1,TRBV6-1
CASSPPGTAREKLFF,TGTGCCAGCTCACCACCGGGGACAGCAAGAGAAAAACTGTTTTTT,-,TRBJ1-4,TRBD1,TRBV18
CATSREQNTEAFF,TGTGCCACCAGCAGAGAACAGAACACTGAAGCTTTCTTT,-,TRBJ1-1,-,TRBV15
CASRVQETQYF,TGTGCCAGTAGAGTCCAAGAGACCCAGTACTTC,-,TRBJ2-5,-,TRBV19
CASRRALDKGVGYGYTF,TGTGCCAGCAGGAGGGCCCTCGATAAGGGGGTTGGCTATGGCTACACCTTC,-,TRBJ1-2,-,TRBV21-1
CASSQDTSGRLSEQFF,TGCGCCAGCAGCCAAGATACTAGCGGGAGGCTATCCGAGCAGTTCTTC,-,TRBJ2-1,TRBD2,TRBV4-3
CASSWDRSSVYEQYF,TGTGCCAGCAGCTGGGACAGGAGTAGCGTCTACGAGCAGTACTTC,-,TRBJ2-7,TRBD1,TRBV7-9
CASSQAKQGYYEAFF,TGCGCCAGCAGCCAAGCAAAACAGGGATACTATGAAGCTTTCTTT,-,TRBJ1-1,-,TRBV5-1
CASSSTGADPSNQPQHF,TGTGCCAGCAGTTCGACAGGGGCTGACCCTAGCAATCAGCCCCAGCATTTT,-,TRBJ1-5,TRBD1,TRBV27
CASSYSPASGANVLTF,TGTGCCAGCAGTTACTCGCCTGCCTCTGGGGCCAACGTCCTGACTTTC,-,TRBJ2-6,-,TRBV6-5
CASSVQHTDTQYF,TGTGCCAGCTCCGTCCAGCATACAGATACGCAGTATTTT,few,TRBJ2-3,-,TRBV18
CASSLGRGTETQYF,TGTGCCAGCAGCTTAGGTCGTGGGACTGAGACCCAGTACTTC,-,TRBJ2-5,-,TRBV11-3
CASQGKGGNQPQHF,TGTGCCTCCCAGGGAAAAGGGGGAAATCAGCCCCAGCATTTT,-,TRBJ1-5,-,TRBV30
CATSRARTSGGAGEQFF,TGTGCCACCAGCAGAGCACGGACTAGCGGGGGGGCAGGTGAGCAGTTCTTC,-,TRBJ2-1,TRBD2,TRBV15
CSPLLYPAFNYGYTF,TGCAGCCCGCTACTTTATCCAGCCTTCAACTATGGCTACACCTTC,once,TRBJ1-2,-,TRBV29-1
CASSLETATNEKLFF,TGCGCCAGCAGCTTGGAGACGGCAACTAATGAAAAACTGTTTTTT,few,TRBJ1-4,-,TRBV5-1
CATSRARSTEAFF,TGTGCCACCAGCAGGGCCCGTTCCACTGAAGCTTTCTTT,-,TRBJ1-1,-,TRBV15
CASSPGIAGTDTQYF,TGTGCCAGCAGCCCCGGGATAGCGGGCACAGATACGCAGTATTTT,-,TRBJ2-3,-,TRBV5-4
CASSLGSAGGNEKLFF,TGCGCCAGCAGCTTGGGATCGGCAGGAGGTAATGAAAAACTGTTTTTT,-,TRBJ1-4,-,TRBV5-1
CAWRPSTSGSMPGELFF,TGTGCCTGGAGACCCTCGACTAGCGGGAGTATGCCCGGGGAGCTGTTTTTT,-,TRBJ2-2,TRBD2,TRBV30
CASSGTSGGGEQFF,TGTGCCAGCAGCGGGACTAGCGGGGGGGGTGAGCAGTTCTTC,-,TRBJ2-1,TRBD2,TRBV5-4
CASSFEGTQGSIYEQYF,TGTGCCAGCAGTTTCGAGGGAACACAGGGGTCTATCTACGAGCAGTACTTC,-,TRBJ2-7,TRBD1,TRBV27
CASSQGQGYGYTF,TGTGCCAGCAGCCAAGGACAGGGCTATGGCTACACCTTC,-,TRBJ1-2,TRBD1,TRBV7-2
CASSFGVSGANVLTF,TGCGCCAGCAGTTTTGGTGTGTCTGGGGCCAACGTCCTGACTTTC,-,TRBJ2-6,-,TRBV10-2
CALVPTEAFF,TGTGCCTTAGTGCCCACTGAAGCTTTCTTT,medium-sized,TRBJ1-1,-,TRBV30
CASSPAVVNQPQHF,TGTGCCAGCAGCCCAGCGGTTGTAAATCAGCCCCAGCATTTT,-,TRBJ1-5,-,TRBV7-9
CASSQDLGASEKLFF,TGCGCCAGCAGCCAAGATTTGGGGGCATCAGAAAAACTGTTTTTT,-,TRBJ1-4,-,TRBV4-1
CASSFRQFSTDTQYF,TGTGCCAGCAGCTTTAGACAGTTTAGCACAGATACGCAGTATTTT,-,TRBJ2-3,-,TRBV14
CASSLQDSGYTF,TGTGCCAGCAGCTTACAGGACAGTGGCTACACCTTC,once,TRBJ1-2,-,TRBV5-4
CATSRATGGYGYTF,TGTGCCACCAGCAGAGCTACAGGGGGCTATGGCTACACCTTC,-,TRBJ1-2,TRBD1,TRBV15
CASSLGENGMDTQYF,TGTGCCAGCAGTTTGGGGGAGAACGGAATGGATACGCAGTATTTT,-,TRBJ2-3,-,TRBV28